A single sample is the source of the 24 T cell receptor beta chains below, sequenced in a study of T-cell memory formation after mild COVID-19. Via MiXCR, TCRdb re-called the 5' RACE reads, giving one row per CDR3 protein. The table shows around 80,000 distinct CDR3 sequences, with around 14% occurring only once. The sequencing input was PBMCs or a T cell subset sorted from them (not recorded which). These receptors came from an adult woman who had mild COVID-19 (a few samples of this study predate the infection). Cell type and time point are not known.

CDR3 loop: CASSSLRPGPGPEQYF. CDR3 sequence (DNA): TGTGCCAGCAGTTCGCTCCGGCCCGGACCGGGACCCGAGCAGTACTTC. The chain joins TRBV6-2 or TRBV6-3 to TRBJ2-7; D tentatively fits TRBD1 or TRBD2 (5 bases each). Germline V gives CDR1 MNHEY, CDR2 SVGEGT. Trimming cost V 4 bases and J 6 bases, with 22 bases left between them. The CDR3 has 16 amino acids.

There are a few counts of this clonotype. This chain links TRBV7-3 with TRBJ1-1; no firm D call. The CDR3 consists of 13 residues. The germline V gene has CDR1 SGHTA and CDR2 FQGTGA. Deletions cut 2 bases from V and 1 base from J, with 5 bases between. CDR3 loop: CASSLLQNTEAFF. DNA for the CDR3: TGTGCCAGCAGCTTACTACAGAACACTGAAGCTTTCTTT.

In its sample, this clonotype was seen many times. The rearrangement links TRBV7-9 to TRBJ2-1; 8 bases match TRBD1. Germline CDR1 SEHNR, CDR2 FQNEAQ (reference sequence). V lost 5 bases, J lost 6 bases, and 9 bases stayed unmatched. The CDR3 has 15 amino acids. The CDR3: CASSQSGQGANEQFF. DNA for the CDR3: TGTGCCAGCAGCCAAAGTGGGCAGGGGGCCAATGAGCAGTTCTTC.

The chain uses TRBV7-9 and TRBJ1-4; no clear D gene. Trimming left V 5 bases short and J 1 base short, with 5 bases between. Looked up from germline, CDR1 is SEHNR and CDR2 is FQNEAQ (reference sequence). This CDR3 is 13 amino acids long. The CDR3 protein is CASSPITNEKLFF. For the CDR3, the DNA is TGTGCCAGCAGCCCAATAACTAATGAAAAACTGTTTTTT.

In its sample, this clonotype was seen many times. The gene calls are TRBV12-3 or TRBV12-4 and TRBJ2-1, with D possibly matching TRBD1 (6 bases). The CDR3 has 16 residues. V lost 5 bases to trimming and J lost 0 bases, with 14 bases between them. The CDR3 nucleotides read TGTGCCAGCAGTCCCTATGGGGGCGTCTCCTACAATGAGCAGTTCTTC. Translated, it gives CASSPYGGVSYNEQFF.

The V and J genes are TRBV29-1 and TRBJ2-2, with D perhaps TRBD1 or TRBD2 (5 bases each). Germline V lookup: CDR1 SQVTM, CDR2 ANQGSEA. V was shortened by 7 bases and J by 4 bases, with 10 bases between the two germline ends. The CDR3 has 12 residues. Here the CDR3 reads CSGGAGTGELFF. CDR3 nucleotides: TGCAGCGGGGGCGCGGGCACCGGGGAGCTGTTTTTT.

CDR3 in amino acids: CASSGDRAYEQYF. CDR3 in DNA: TGTGCCAGCAGCGGGGACAGGGCCTACGAGCAGTACTTC. The gene calls are TRBV7-6 and TRBJ2-7; 9 bases line up with TRBD1. CDR1 and CDR2 from the germline V gene are SGHVS and FNYEAQ. The junction had 1 base not matched to a gene; V was cut back by 5 bases and J by 2 bases. This CDR3 contains 13 residues.

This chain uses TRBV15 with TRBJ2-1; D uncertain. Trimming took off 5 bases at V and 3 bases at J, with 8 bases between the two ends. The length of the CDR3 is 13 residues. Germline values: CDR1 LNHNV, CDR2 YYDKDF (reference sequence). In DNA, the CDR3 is TGTGCCACCAGCTCGACCCGCTACAATGAGCAGTTCTTC. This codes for CATSSTRYNEQFF.

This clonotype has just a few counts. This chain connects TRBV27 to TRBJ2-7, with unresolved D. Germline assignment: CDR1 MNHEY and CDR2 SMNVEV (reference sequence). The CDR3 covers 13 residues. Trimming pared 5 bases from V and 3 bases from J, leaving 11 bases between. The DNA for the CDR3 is TGTGCCAGCAGTCCACTACACGACTACGAGCAGTACTTC. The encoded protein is CASSPLHDYEQYF.

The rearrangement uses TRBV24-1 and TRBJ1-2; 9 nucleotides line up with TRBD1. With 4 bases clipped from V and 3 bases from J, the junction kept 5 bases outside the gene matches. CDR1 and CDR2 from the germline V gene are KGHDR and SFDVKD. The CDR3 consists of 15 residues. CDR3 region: CATSERTGVDYGYTF. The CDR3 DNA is TGTGCCACCAGTGAACGGACAGGGGTCGACTATGGCTACACCTTC.

The chain's CDR3 is CASSGNDRGDGNTIYF. In DNA form, the CDR3 reads TGCGCCAGCAGTGGAAACGACAGGGGCGATGGAAACACCATATATTTT. The chain combines TRBV23-1 with TRBJ1-3, with 8 nucleotides matching TRBD1. TRBV23-1 belongs to the ORF category, with a function that is uncertain. The CDR3 sequence is 16 residues long. V lost 5 bases, J lost 3 bases, and 9 bases stayed unmatched.

In DNA form, the CDR3 reads TGTGCCATCAGTGAGGGCGGTGGGGACCCCACTGAAGCTTTCTTT. The encoded protein is CAISEGGGDPTEAFF. J is TRBJ1-1 and V is TRBV10-3; possibly TRBD1 for D (5 bases). The germline CDR1 and CDR2 sequences are ENHRY and SYGVKD. The length of the CDR3 is 15 residues. V dropped 2 bases and J dropped 4 bases, with 14 bases sitting between them.

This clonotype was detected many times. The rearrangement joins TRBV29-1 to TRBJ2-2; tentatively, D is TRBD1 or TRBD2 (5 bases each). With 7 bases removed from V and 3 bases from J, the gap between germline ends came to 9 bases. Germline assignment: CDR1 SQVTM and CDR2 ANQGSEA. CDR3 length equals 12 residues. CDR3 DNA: TGCAGCGGGGACCTGGACACCGGGGAGCTGTTTTTT. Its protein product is CSGDLDTGELFF.

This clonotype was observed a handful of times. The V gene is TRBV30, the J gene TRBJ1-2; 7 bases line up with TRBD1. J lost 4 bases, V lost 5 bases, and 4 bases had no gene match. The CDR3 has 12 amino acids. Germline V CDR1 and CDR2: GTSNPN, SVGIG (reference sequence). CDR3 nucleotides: TGTGCCTGGGAGACAGGGTTCTATGGCTACACCTTC. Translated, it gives CAWETGFYGYTF.

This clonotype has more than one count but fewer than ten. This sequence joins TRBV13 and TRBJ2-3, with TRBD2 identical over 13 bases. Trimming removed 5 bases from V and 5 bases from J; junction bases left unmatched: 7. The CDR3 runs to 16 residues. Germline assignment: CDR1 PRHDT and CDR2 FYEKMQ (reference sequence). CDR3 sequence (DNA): TGTGCCAGCAGCCTCGGACTAGCGGGGGAAAAAGATACGCAGTATTTT. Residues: CASSLGLAGEKDTQYF.

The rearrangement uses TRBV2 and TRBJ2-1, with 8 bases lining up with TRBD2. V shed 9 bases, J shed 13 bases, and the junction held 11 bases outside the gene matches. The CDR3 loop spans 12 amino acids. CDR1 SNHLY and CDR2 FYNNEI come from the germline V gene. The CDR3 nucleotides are TGTGCCAGGGGGTCTTACGGGAGGGACCAGTTCTTC. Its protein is CARGSYGRDQFF.

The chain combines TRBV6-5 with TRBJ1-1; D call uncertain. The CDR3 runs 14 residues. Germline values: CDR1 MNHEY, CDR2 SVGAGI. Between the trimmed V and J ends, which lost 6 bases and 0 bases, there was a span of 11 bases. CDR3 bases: TGTGCCAGCAGCCGTGTTTCCTTGAACACTGAAGCTTTCTTT. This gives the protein CASSRVSLNTEAFF.

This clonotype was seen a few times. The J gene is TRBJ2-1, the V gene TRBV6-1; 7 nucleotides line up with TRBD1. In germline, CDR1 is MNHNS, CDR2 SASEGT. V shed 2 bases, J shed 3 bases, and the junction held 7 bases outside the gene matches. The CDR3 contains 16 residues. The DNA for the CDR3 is TGTGCCAGCAGTGAATACGGGACAGAACTCTACAATGAGCAGTTCTTC. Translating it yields CASSEYGTELYNEQFF.

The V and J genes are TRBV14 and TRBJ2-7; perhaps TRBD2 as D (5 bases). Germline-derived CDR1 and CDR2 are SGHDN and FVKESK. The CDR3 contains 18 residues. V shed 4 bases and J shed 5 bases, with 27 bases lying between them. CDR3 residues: CASSPPSPWGTSLDEQYF. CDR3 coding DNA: TGTGCCAGCAGCCCCCCCTCCCCGTGGGGAACTAGTCTCGACGAGCAGTACTTC.

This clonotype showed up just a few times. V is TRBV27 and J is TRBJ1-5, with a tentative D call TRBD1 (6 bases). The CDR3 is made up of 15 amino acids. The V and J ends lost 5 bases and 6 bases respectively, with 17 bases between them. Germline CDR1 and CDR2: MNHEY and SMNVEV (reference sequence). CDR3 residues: CASSPSVTGLQPQHF. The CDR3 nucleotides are TGTGCCAGCAGTCCGTCGGTAACAGGGCTTCAGCCCCAGCATTTT.

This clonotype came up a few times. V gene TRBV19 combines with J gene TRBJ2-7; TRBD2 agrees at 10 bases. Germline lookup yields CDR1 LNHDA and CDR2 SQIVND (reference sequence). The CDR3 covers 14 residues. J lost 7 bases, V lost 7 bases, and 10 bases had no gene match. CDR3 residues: CASTPLAGGDEQYF. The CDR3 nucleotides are TGTGCCAGTACCCCCTTAGCGGGAGGTGATGAGCAGTACTTC.

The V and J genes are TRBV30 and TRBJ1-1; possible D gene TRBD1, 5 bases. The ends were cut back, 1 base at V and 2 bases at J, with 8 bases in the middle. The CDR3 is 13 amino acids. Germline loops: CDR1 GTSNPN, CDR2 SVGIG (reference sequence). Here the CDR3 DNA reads TGTGCCTGGAGTGCAGGGCTAAACACTGAAGCTTTCTTT. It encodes CAWSAGLNTEAFF. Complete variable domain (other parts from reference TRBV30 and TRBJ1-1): SQTIHQWPATLVQPVGSPLSLECTVEGTSNPNLYWYRQAAGRGLQLLFYSVGIGQISSEVPQNLSASRPQDRQFILSSKKLLLSDSGFYLCAWSAGLNTEAFFGQGTRLTVV.

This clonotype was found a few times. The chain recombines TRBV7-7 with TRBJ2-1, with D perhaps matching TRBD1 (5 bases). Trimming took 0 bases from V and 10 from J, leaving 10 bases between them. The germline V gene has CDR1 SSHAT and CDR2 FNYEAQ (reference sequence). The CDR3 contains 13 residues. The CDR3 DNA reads TGTGCCAGCAGCTTAGCGCGGCAGGGCGAGCAGTTCTTC. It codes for CASSLARQGEQFF.

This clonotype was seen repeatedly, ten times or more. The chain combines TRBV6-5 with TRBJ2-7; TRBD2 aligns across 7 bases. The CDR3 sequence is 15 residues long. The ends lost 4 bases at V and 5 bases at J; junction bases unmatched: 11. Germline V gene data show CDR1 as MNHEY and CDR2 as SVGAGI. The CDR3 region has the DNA TGTGCCAGCAGTTCGCGGGAGAGGGTTCCGCACGAGCAGTACTTC. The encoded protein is CASSSRERVPHEQYF.